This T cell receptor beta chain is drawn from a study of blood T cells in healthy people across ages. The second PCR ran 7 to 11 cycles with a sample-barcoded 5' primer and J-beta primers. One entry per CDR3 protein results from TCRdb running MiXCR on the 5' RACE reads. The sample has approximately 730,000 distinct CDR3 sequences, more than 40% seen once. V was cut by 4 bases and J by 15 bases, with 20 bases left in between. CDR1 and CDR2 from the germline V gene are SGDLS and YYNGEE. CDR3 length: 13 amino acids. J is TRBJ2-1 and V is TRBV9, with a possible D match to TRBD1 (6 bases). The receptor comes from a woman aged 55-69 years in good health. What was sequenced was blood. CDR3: CASSLEGQGSRFF. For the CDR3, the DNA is TGTGCCAGCAGCCTCGAGGGGCAGGGGAGCAGGTTCTTC.